Shown below are 14 T cell receptor beta chains from a single sample sequenced in a study of T cells in Graves' hyperthyroidism and ophthalmopathy (dated by TCRdb to between 2018 and 2020). Library generation was performed with multiplex PCR. Sequenced on an Illumina HiSeq 2000. Amplification of TCR beta CDR3 regions was carried out from RNA transcripts. A first-round RT-PCR of the TCR CDR3 used the HTBI primer set with the Qiagen OneStep RT-PCR kit. TCRdb took the public reads, trimmed them with fastp at Q25, ran MiXCR for clone calling and kept in-frame beta chains. CDR3 protein sequences are deduplicated, and each keeps its most common genes and DNA. The sample includes some 720,000 distinct CDR3 sequences, with less than 20% observed a single time. The top ten clones comprise under 9.5% of the sample. The sequencing sample was made of blood. Source of these receptors: a man younger than 35 with Graves' hyperthyroidism.

At least ten counts were recorded for this clonotype. V and J are TRBV28 and TRBJ2-7; a weak D match, TRBD1 (7 bases). There are 13 residues in the CDR3. The germline V and J ends were trimmed by 10 bases and 4 bases, with 17 bases remaining between them. The V gene's germline CDR1 is MDHEN and CDR2 SYDVKM. The chain's CDR3 is CATRTGGVYEQYF. CDR3 bases: TGTGCCACCCGGACAGGCGGGGTTTACGAGCAGTACTTC.

This chain connects TRBV7-2 to TRBJ2-5, with D perhaps matching TRBD1 (5 bases). CDR1 SGHTA and CDR2 FQGNSA come from the germline V gene. The V and J ends lost 3 bases and 7 bases respectively, with 15 bases between them. The CDR3 is 14 residues long. The CDR3 sequence is CASSFPRLRGTQYF. The CDR3 region has the DNA TGTGCCAGCAGCTTTCCTAGATTAAGGGGGACCCAGTACTTC.

This clonotype was detected once. The V gene is TRBV5-1, the J gene TRBJ2-5; D not certain. The CDR3 is 14 residues long. CDR1 is SGHRS, CDR2 YFSETQ, per germline. Trimming removed 0 bases from V and 5 bases from J, with 11 bases in between. DNA for the CDR3: TGCGCCAGCAGCTTGGGGATGAAGTGGGAGACCCAGTACTTC. It codes for CASSLGMKWETQYF.

The V gene is TRBV14, the J gene TRBJ2-3; 8 bases match TRBD2. The trim removed 5 bases at V and 0 bases at J, leaving 10 bases unmatched. The CDR3 sequence is 17 residues long. Germline V gene data show CDR1 as SGHDN and CDR2 as FVKESK. CDR3 bases: TGTGCCAGCAGCGGTCTTAGCGGGGCTACTAGCACAGATACGCAGTATTTT. Translated: CASSGLSGATSTDTQYF.

This clonotype was seen more than once but under ten times. The rearrangement links TRBV4-3 to TRBJ2-3; 8 bases map to TRBD2. The V gene end was trimmed by 0 bases and the J gene end by 0 bases; junction bases not matched to a gene: 2. The V gene's germline CDR1 is LGHNA and CDR2 YSLEER. The CDR3 sequence is 16 residues long. The CDR3 reads CASSQDSGGSTDTQYF. The CDR3, as DNA: TGCGCCAGCAGCCAAGATTCGGGAGGGAGCACAGATACGCAGTATTTT.

The CDR3 nucleotides read TGTGCCAGCAGCCAACGACCTGGGACTGAGGGAATCTGGACTGAAGCTTTCTTT. Protein product: CASSQRPGTEGIWTEAFF. The chain uses TRBV3-1 and TRBJ1-1; D possibly corresponds to TRBD1 (5 bases). Germline V gene lookup returns CDR1 LGHDT and CDR2 YNNKEL (reference sequence). The CDR3 is 18 amino acids. V was shortened by 2 bases and J by 5 bases, with 24 bases between the two germline ends.

This clonotype came up many times. The chain recombines TRBV7-3 with TRBJ2-1; perhaps TRBD2 as D (5 bases). The CDR3 contains 17 residues. The germline CDR1 and CDR2 sequences are SGHTA and FQGTGA. Trimming left V 2 bases short and J 8 bases short, with 22 bases between. CDR3 region: CASSLASPNPAYDEQFF. The CDR3, as DNA: TGTGCCAGCAGCTTAGCTAGCCCAAACCCTGCTTATGATGAGCAGTTCTTC.

This clonotype was counted only a few times. CDR3 residues: CASNSPEDSPLHF. Here the CDR3 DNA reads TGTGCCAGCAATTCCCCGGAGGATTCACCCCTCCACTTT. The chain is built from TRBV6-1 and TRBJ1-6; D is unresolved. From germline, CDR1 is MNHNS and CDR2 SASEGT. V shed 7 bases and J shed 8 bases, with 12 bases lying between them. CDR3 size: 13 residues.

This clonotype appeared a few times. The chain uses TRBV4-1 and TRBJ2-1; 10 bases map to TRBD1. CDR1 and CDR2 from the germline V gene are MGHRA and YSYEKL. The CDR3 length is 16 residues. J lost 3 bases, V lost 5 bases, and 7 bases had no gene match. CDR3 DNA: TGCGCCAGCAGCTCGGACAGGGGGTCGTTCTACAATGAGCAGTTCTTC. This sequence encodes CASSSDRGSFYNEQFF.

This clonotype showed up many times. V and J are TRBV28 and TRBJ2-1; D tentatively fits TRBD1 or TRBD2 (7 bases each). The V and J ends lost 6 bases and 2 bases respectively, with 14 bases between them. Germline V gene lookup returns CDR1 MDHEN and CDR2 SYDVKM. The CDR3 consists of 15 residues. The CDR3 region has the DNA TGTGCCAGCAGCTTCAGGGGGGGGGCCTACAATGAGCAGTTCTTC. It yields the protein CASSFRGGAYNEQFF.

Many counts were recorded for this clonotype. V usage is TRBV12-3 or TRBV12-4 and J usage is TRBJ2-1; D is uncertain. The germline V and J ends were trimmed by 5 bases and 7 bases, with 12 bases remaining between them. There are 13 residues in the CDR3. The CDR3 DNA reads as TGTGCCAGCAGTGATAGAAACTCGAATGAGCAGTTCTTC. This codes for CASSDRNSNEQFF.

This clonotype was picked up many times. This chain uses TRBV3-1 with TRBJ1-1; D gene uncertain. V was shortened by 1 base and J by 3 bases, with 15 bases between the two germline ends. Germline V gene sequence: CDR1 LGHDT, CDR2 YNNKEL (reference sequence). There are 16 residues in the CDR3. CDR3 sequence (DNA): TGTGCCAGCAGCCAAGCGGGCGCAAGGGAGGACACTGAAGCTTTCTTT. It yields the protein CASSQAGAREDTEAFF.

This clonotype was detected many times. V is TRBV6-2 or TRBV6-3 and J is TRBJ2-7; 8 bases are shared with TRBD2. CDR3 length: 16 amino acids. V shed 4 bases, J shed 0 bases, and the junction held 8 bases outside the gene matches. Germline CDR1 MNHEY, CDR2 SVGEGT. The CDR3 loop is CASSCDQRGSSYEQYF. The CDR3 coding sequence is TGTGCCAGCAGTTGCGACCAGCGGGGGAGCTCCTACGAGCAGTACTTC.

A remark on this clonotype: Germline and junction disagree at one end, which may indicate a read error. The CDR3 coding sequence is TGCAGTGTTGATGAGGGAGAACCCTACGAGCAGTACTTC. Amino acids: CSVDEGEPYEQYF. The V and J genes are TRBV29-1 and TRBJ2-7, with D possibly being TRBD2 (5 bases). The CDR3 length is 13 residues. CDR1 SQVTM and CDR2 ANQGSEA come from the germline V gene.